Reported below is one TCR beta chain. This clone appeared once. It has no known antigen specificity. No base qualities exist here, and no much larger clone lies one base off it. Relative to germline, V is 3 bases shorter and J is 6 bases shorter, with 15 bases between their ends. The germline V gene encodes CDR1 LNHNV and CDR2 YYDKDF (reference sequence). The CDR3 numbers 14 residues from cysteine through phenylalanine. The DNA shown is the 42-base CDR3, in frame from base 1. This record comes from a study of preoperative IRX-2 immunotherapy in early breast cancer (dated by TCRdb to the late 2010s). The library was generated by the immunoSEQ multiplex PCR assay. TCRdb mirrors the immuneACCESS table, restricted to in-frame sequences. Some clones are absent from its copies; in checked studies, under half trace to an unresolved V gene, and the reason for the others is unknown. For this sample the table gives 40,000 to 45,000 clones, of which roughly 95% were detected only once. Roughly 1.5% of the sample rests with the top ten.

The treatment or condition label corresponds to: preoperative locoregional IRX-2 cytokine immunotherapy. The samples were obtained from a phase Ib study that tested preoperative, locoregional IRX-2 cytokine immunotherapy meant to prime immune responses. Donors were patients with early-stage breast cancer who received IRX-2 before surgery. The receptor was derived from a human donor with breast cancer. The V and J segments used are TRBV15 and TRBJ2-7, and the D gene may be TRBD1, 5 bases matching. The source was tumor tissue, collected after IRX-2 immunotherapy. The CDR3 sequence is CATSSVGARSEQYF. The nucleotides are TGTGCCACCAGCAGTGTTGGGGCTCGCAGCGAGCAGTACTTC.